These T cell receptor beta chains were read from a single sample in a study of shared clonotypes between healthy human individuals. Assay used: immunoSEQ multiplex PCR; TCRdb lists only in-frame clones, some missing. Of under 700,000 clones in the sample, approximately 95% were seen once. Input material: naive CD8+ T cells sorted from blood. The receptor source for this set is a woman younger than 45 in good health. Both conserved end residues are trimmed from each CDR3.

J | V | length | CDR3
- | TRBV28 | 11 | ASRGQAHYEQY
TRBJ1-5 | TRBV10-3 | 13 | AISEGARPHQPQH
TRBJ2-1 | TRBV7-3 | 18 | ASSPTPSSFDGSSYNEQF
TRBJ2-7 | TRBV19 | 14 | ASSIDTSSGRYEQY
TRBJ1-4 | TRBV4-1 | 12 | ASSHGGLQEKLF
TRBJ1-2 | TRBV27 | 11 | ASSLVGQGGYT
TRBJ2-7 | TRBV7-9 | 13 | ASSPRDREDYEQY
TRBJ1-1 | TRBV28 | 8 | ASSEGEAF
TRBJ2-5 | TRBV11-2 | 13 | ASSSTMTPQGTQY
TRBJ1-3 | TRBV28 | 12 | ASSFRLSGNTIY
TRBJ1-2 | TRBV25-1 | 12 | ANIQGGGTDDYT
TRBJ2-1 | TRBV18 | 15 | ASSPIAGGSSYNEQF
TRBJ2-1 | TRBV9 | 13 | ASSVSGSYYNEQF
TRBJ2-7 | TRBV28 | 13 | ASSPPLSGMYEQY
TRBJ2-7 | TRBV19 | 13 | ASSIEGGRSYEQY
TRBJ1-1 | TRBV30 | 11 | AWSVFGHTEAF
TRBJ1-1 | TRBV7-9 | 11 | ASLEGQKAEAF
TRBJ2-5 | TRBV15 | 11 | ATSSRGGETQY
TRBJ2-2 | TRBV28 | 13 | ASSDGQQNTGELF
TRBJ2-7 | TRBV6-1 | 12 | ASGGFLHDYEQY
TRBJ2-3 | TRBV7-6 | 13 | ASSLGTSNVDTQY
TRBJ1-4 | TRBV7-8 | 13 | ASSSTGRSNEKLF
TRBJ2-7 | TRBV28 | 13 | ASSESGTNSYEQY
TRBJ2-5 | TRBV12-2 | 12 | ASRFWRGCQTQY
TRBJ2-7 | TRBV19 | 12 | ASSMRQGNDEQY
TRBJ2-7 | TRBV2 | 12 | ASSGWGFPYEQY
TRBJ2-3 | TRBV27 | 12 | ASSLRDSTDTQY
TRBJ2-6 | TRBV5-1 | 18 | ASSFFSGLAGLSGANVLT
TRBJ1-2 | TRBV2 | 10 | ASSDGGYGYT
TRBJ1-5 | TRBV5-5 | 10 | ASSPGGQPQH
TRBJ1-1 | TRBV4-1 | 12 | ASSQDWRDTEAF
TRBJ2-7 | TRBV7-9 | 12 | ASNLAGAPYEQY
- | TRBV7-9 | 13 | ASSPRDREDYEQY
- | TRBV4-1 | 14 | ASSQDTSGLNYEQY
TRBJ1-5 | TRBV28 | 15 | ASGQQGILDSNQPQH